These 27 T cell receptor beta chains came from one sample sequenced in a study of blood T cell repertoires in COVID-19. Clones were read by immunoSEQ multiplex PCR, and TCRdb kept only the in-frame ones, dropping some. This sample carries about 180,000 clones, roughly 89% of them seen once, and the ten largest clones take around 12%. The sequencing sample was made of peripheral blood. The receptors here all came from a woman between 65 and 79 years old with COVID-19, enrolled during active disease.

The V gene is TRBV6-5, the J gene TRBJ1-1, with D perhaps TRBD1 (6 bases). V was cut by 3 bases and J by 3 bases, with 11 bases left in between. The CDR3 length is 14 residues. CDR1 is MNHEY and CDR2 is SVGAGI in the germline V gene. This CDR3 reads CASSYLGADTEAFF. The CDR3 bases are TGTGCCAGCAGTTATTTGGGGGCGGACACTGAAGCTTTCTTT.

The genes are TRBV19 and TRBJ2-1, with D perhaps TRBD2 (5 bases). CDR1 LNHDA and CDR2 SQIVND come from the germline V gene (reference sequence). CDR3 size: 16 residues. V was shortened by 5 bases and J by 3 bases, with 17 bases between the two germline ends. CDR3 loop: CASSSSTSGLYNEQFF. CDR3 coding DNA: TGTGCCAGTAGTTCTTCGACGAGCGGCCTCTACAATGAGCAGTTCTTC.

Turning to this clone: Other DNA sequences in the sample encode the same CDR3. The V call is TRBV27, the J call TRBJ2-1, with D possibly being TRBD1 (6 bases). Deletions cut 2 bases from V and 7 bases from J, with 6 bases between. From germline, CDR1 is MNHEY and CDR2 SMNVEV (reference sequence). CDR3 length: 12 amino acids. Here the CDR3 reads CASSLQGNEQFF. For the CDR3, the DNA is TGTGCCAGCAGTTTACAGGGGAATGAGCAGTTCTTC.

This chain uses TRBV27 with TRBJ2-7; 7 bases are a match to TRBD2. V was pared by 10 bases and J by 2 bases, with 8 bases of the junction left unmatched. Germline V CDR1 and CDR2: MNHEY, SMNVEV (reference sequence). The CDR3 length is 13 residues. This CDR3 reads CATSDGGAYEQYF. The CDR3 bases are TGTGCCACCTCCGATGGGGGGGCCTACGAGCAGTACTTC.

The V gene is TRBV11-3, the J gene TRBJ2-5; D is unclear. In germline, CDR1 is SGHNT, CDR2 YENEEA. Trimming cost V 3 bases and J 7 bases, with 24 bases left between them. This CDR3 contains 17 residues. The CDR3 loop is CASSFFGLEERKGTQYF. The CDR3 DNA is TGTGCCAGCAGCTTCTTTGGGTTGGAAGAGCGTAAAGGGACCCAGTACTTC.

This rearrangement joins TRBV7-9 to TRBJ1-5; D possibly corresponds to TRBD1 (6 bases). Trimming shortened V by 6 bases and J by 2 bases, and 11 bases separated the two germline ends. This CDR3 has 14 amino acids. Germline values: CDR1 SEHNR, CDR2 FQNEAQ (reference sequence). As DNA, the CDR3 is TGTGCCAGCAGTCCAGGGGCAGGCAATCAGCCCCAGCATTTT. It codes for CASSPGAGNQPQHF.

This clone was counted a single time. The V call is TRBV6-2 or TRBV6-3, the J call TRBJ2-7, with 7 bases identical to TRBD1. The V gene's germline CDR1 is MNHEY and CDR2 SVGEGT. The CDR3 is 15 residues long. The junction had 11 bases not matched to a gene; V was cut back by 6 bases and J by 3 bases. The CDR3 region has the DNA TGTGCCAGCAGCAGAGACAGGGAAGGTGGCTACGAGCAGTACTTC. It encodes CASSRDREGGYEQYF.

The chain is built from TRBV6-2 or TRBV6-3 and TRBJ1-1, with a tentative D call TRBD1 (6 bases). V lost 8 bases to trimming and J lost 3 bases, with 13 bases between them. The CDR3 spans 13 residues. The germline V gene has CDR1 MNHEY and CDR2 SVGEGT. The CDR3, as DNA: TGTGCCAGCTGCCACAGGGCGGACACTGAAGCTTTCTTT. Translating it yields CASCHRADTEAFF.

This chain uses TRBV6-5 with TRBJ2-7, with 8 bases aligning to TRBD1. The germline gives CDR1 MNHEY, CDR2 SVGAGI. The CDR3 length is 14 residues. V gave up 10 bases and J gave up 4 bases; unmatched junction bases: 12. Here the CDR3 DNA reads TGTGCCACCATCGGGACAGGAAGATTATACGAGCAGTACTTC. Amino acid sequence: CATIGTGRLYEQYF.

The chain employs TRBV20-1 and TRBJ2-1; D might be TRBD2 (5 bases). Looked up from germline, CDR1 is DFQATT and CDR2 is SNEGSKA (reference sequence). Trimming pared 3 bases from V and 8 bases from J, leaving 11 bases between. The CDR3 is 12 residues long. The CDR3 region has the DNA TGCAGTGCTAGTACTAGTGTACATGAGCAGTTCTTC. Protein: CSASTSVHEQFF.

The genes are TRBV7-3 and TRBJ2-2; 9 nucleotides match TRBD2. With 5 bases clipped from V and 7 bases from J, the junction kept 11 bases outside the gene matches. The germline V gene has CDR1 SGHTA and CDR2 FQGTGA. The CDR3 runs to 16 residues. CDR3 nucleotides: TGTGCCAGCAGCCCCCTAGCGGGACTAAACCTCGGGGAGCTGTTTTTT. Encoded protein: CASSPLAGLNLGELFF.

The chain employs TRBV7-9 and TRBJ2-3, with a tentative D call TRBD2 (5 bases). The germline V gene has CDR1 SEHNR and CDR2 FQNEAQ (reference sequence). Trimming removed 4 bases at V and 8 bases at J, with 16 bases between. The CDR3 length is 14 residues. DNA for the CDR3: TGTGCCAGCAGCTGGTCGCGGGCTAAGGGTACGCAGTATTTT. It translates to CASSWSRAKGTQYF.

The genes are TRBV30 and TRBJ2-1; 7 bases are a match to TRBD2. Germline V gene data show CDR1 as GTSNPN and CDR2 as SVGIG (reference sequence). The CDR3 covers 16 residues. The trim removed 5 bases at V and 1 base at J, leaving 11 bases unmatched. CDR3 amino acids: CAWGSGGSSSYNEQFF. CDR3 in DNA: TGTGCCTGGGGCTCGGGCGGGAGCAGTTCCTACAATGAGCAGTTCTTC.

The chain links TRBV20-1 to TRBJ1-1; the match to TRBD1 covers 8 bases. Trimming cost V 3 bases and J 4 bases; bases outside gene matches: 4. Germline values: CDR1 DFQATT, CDR2 SNEGSKA (reference sequence). The CDR3 loop spans 13 amino acids. The CDR3 DNA follows: TGCAGTGCTAGTAGGGGACAGGCCACTGAAGCTTTCTTT. Protein sequence: CSASRGQATEAFF.

J is TRBJ2-2 and V is TRBV12-3 or TRBV12-4; D call uncertain. This CDR3 comprises 13 residues. V lost 7 bases to trimming and J lost 0 bases, with 6 bases between them. CDR3 in amino acids: CASTPTNTGELFF. In nucleotides, the CDR3 is TGTGCCAGCACCCCTACGAACACCGGGGAGCTGTTTTTT.

The rearrangement links TRBV28 to TRBJ2-5; 10 bases are shared with TRBD1. Germline values: CDR1 MDHEN, CDR2 SYDVKM. The CDR3 is made up of 16 amino acids. V shed 2 bases, J shed 5 bases, and the junction held 8 bases outside the gene matches. The CDR3 loop is CASSLDRGRNLETQYF. CDR3 DNA: TGTGCCAGCAGTTTAGACAGGGGGCGTAATTTGGAGACCCAGTACTTC.

The chain carries TRBV11-2 and TRBJ2-2; 7 bases map to TRBD1. CDR3 length: 15 amino acids. The germline CDR1 and CDR2 sequences are SGHAT and FQNNGV. The V gene end was trimmed by 6 bases and the J gene end by 3 bases; junction bases not matched to a gene: 7. This chain's CDR3 is CASRPGQLYTGELFF. The CDR3 DNA reads as TGTGCCAGCAGACCGGGACAGCTCTACACCGGGGAGCTGTTTTTT.

The rearrangement uses TRBV24-1 and TRBJ2-1; D is possibly TRBD2 (6 bases). CDR3 length: 14 amino acids. Germline CDR1 is KGHDR and CDR2 is SFDVKD. V dropped 7 bases and J dropped 7 bases, with 16 bases sitting between them. CDR3: CATSIDGGRNEQFF. DNA for the CDR3: TGTGCCACCAGCATCGATGGAGGGCGGAATGAGCAGTTCTTC.

V usage is TRBV18 and J usage is TRBJ2-1; D remains ambiguous. The CDR3 loop spans 15 amino acids. The germline V gene encodes CDR1 KGHSH and CDR2 LQKENI. Trimming pared 1 base from V and 2 bases from J, leaving 9 bases between. This chain's CDR3 is CASSPLSVTYNEQFF. The CDR3 DNA follows: TGTGCCAGCTCACCACTGAGTGTCACCTACAATGAGCAGTTCTTC.

This clone was recorded once. This sequence joins TRBV18 and TRBJ1-1, with 7 bases that match TRBD1. CDR1 and CDR2 from the germline V gene are KGHSH and LQKENI. Trimming cost V 5 bases and J 3 bases; bases outside gene matches: 9. The length of the CDR3 is 15 residues. Here the CDR3 reads CASSTSDRFYTEAFF. CDR3 bases: TGTGCCAGCTCAACCTCGGACAGGTTTTACACTGAAGCTTTCTTT.

V is TRBV4-1 and J is TRBJ2-5; no definite D call. There are 13 residues in the CDR3. CDR1 and CDR2 (germline): MGHRA, YSYEKL. V dropped 1 base and J dropped 1 base, with 4 bases sitting between them. In nucleotides, the CDR3 is TGCGCCAGCAGCCAAGCTAGCCAAGAGACCCAGTACTTC. Amino acid sequence: CASSQASQETQYF.

This clone was recorded only once. The CDR3 DNA follows: TGTGCCAGCAGCTTAGATTTTAGGACACAGGGTAATTCACCCCTCCACTTT. Translation gives CASSLDFRTQGNSPLHF. The chain recombines TRBV11-2 with TRBJ1-6, with a weak D call TRBD1 (6 bases). Germline-derived CDR1 and CDR2 are SGHAT and FQNNGV. CDR3 length: 17 amino acids. Trimming removed 0 bases at V and 6 bases at J, with 15 bases between.

This clone was observed a few times. The chain carries TRBV5-1 and TRBJ1-5, with D maybe TRBD1 (6 bases). V gave up 4 bases and J gave up 6 bases, with 11 bases separating them. The CDR3 length is 13 residues. In germline, CDR1 is SGHRS, CDR2 YFSETQ. CDR3 amino acids: CASSGGAGQPQHF. DNA of the CDR3: TGCGCCAGCAGCGGGGGGGCCGGTCAGCCCCAGCATTTT.

This clone occurred a few times. DNA for the CDR3: TGTGCCAGCACAATCCAGGGGAACACTGAAGCTTTCTTT. Its translation is CASTIQGNTEAFF. The rearrangement uses TRBV2 and TRBJ1-1; tentatively, D is TRBD1 (5 bases). CDR1 SNHLY and CDR2 FYNNEI come from the germline V gene. Trimming stripped 7 bases from V and 1 base from J, with 10 bases between. The CDR3 length is 13 residues.

This clone was found once. The V and J genes are TRBV7-9 and TRBJ1-1, with D tentatively TRBD1 (5 bases). CDR3 length: 14 amino acids. The V gene's germline CDR1 is SEHNR and CDR2 FQNEAQ (reference sequence). V was shortened by 2 bases and J by 5 bases, with 12 bases between the two germline ends. This CDR3 is CASSLSRVGTEAFF. The DNA for the CDR3 is TGTGCCAGCAGCTTAAGCAGGGTTGGGACTGAAGCTTTCTTT.

The chain has TRBV25-1 and TRBJ1-4, with 8 bases matching TRBD1. The CDR3 runs 13 residues. CDR1 is MGHDK, CDR2 SYGVNS, per germline. After removal of 6 bases from V and 4 bases from J, the junction contained 1 base not matched to a gene. The CDR3 loop is CASRDRVNEKLFF. CDR3 sequence (DNA): TGTGCCAGCAGGGACAGGGTTAATGAAAAACTGTTTTTT. The full variable domain, completed using reference TRBV25-1 and TRBJ1-4, is EADIYQTPRYLVIGTGKKITLECSQTMGHDKMYWYQQDPGMELHLIHYSYGVNSTEKGDLSSESTVSRIRTEHFPLTLESARPSHTSQYLCASRDRVNEKLFFGSGTQLSVL.

The count of this clone is one. This chain joins TRBV6-5 and TRBJ1-5; possible D gene TRBD1, 6 bases. Germline CDR1 MNHEY, CDR2 SVGAGI. The V and J ends lost 10 bases and 6 bases respectively, with 13 bases between them. The CDR3 has 12 residues. CDR3 DNA: TGTGCCACCCAGACAGGCAGTCAGCCCCAGCATTTT. Translated: CATQTGSQPQHF.